This T cell receptor beta chain comes out of a study of monozygotic twins with inflammatory bowel disease. Note on this clonotype: Its antigen is undetermined.

With the 5' RACE reads reprocessed, TCRdb shows one record per CDR3 protein and no DNA. This table holds 300,000 to 450,000 distinct CDR3 sequences. The CDR3 is made up of 14 amino acids. Germline CDR1 reads MNHNS; CDR2 reads SASEGT. Notes on the study in general: Fewer shared clonotypes with others were found in IBD patients than in healthy twins, especially with disease activity. For IBD, no single strong associated signal or clonotype was supported.

The receptor's source is a human donor with ulcerative colitis or Crohn's disease, or a healthy co-twin of an affected twin (not recorded which). Sequenced input: blood. The rearrangement joins TRBV6-1 to TRBJ1-4; as DNA is missing, the TRBD1 call by TCRdb cannot be tested. This CDR3 is CASSLTGPREKLFF.